The clone carrying this T cell receptor (beta chain) was counted between two and nine times. The entry originates in a study of blood T cells in healthy people across ages. A J-beta primer mix and a sample-barcoded 5' primer were used in a second PCR of about 6 to 12 cycles. Each CDR3 protein is one row after TCRdb ran MiXCR on the 5' RACE reads. The sample consists of roughly 500,000 distinct CDR3 sequences, approximately 30% of them appearing once. Per the germline V gene, CDR1 is DFQATT and CDR2 is SNEGSKA (reference sequence). The CDR3 totals 12 residues. In each sample, at least 6 million PBMCs were isolated.

Specimen: blood. This sequence was found in a woman aged 70-85 years in good health. The chain has TRBV20-1 and TRBJ2-5, with D perhaps TRBD1 (5 bases). The tail of the sequence fits TRBJ2-1 better, so the J call may be wrong. The CDR3 loop is CSAPDNSYEQFF. In DNA, the CDR3 is TGCAGTGCCCCGGACAATTCGTATGAGCAGTTCTTC.